The 3 T cell receptor beta chains listed next were all sequenced from one sample in a study of blood T cells in healthy people across ages. A sample-barcoded 5' primer and a J-beta primer mix were used in a second PCR of roughly 7 to 12 cycles. TCRdb re-called the 5' RACE reads through MiXCR, storing one row per CDR3 protein. Among about 560,000 distinct CDR3 sequences listed, approximately 26% were seen once. These same records also appear under a second study, on T cells of mothers and their children.

Sequencing used blood. These receptors all stem from a boy younger than 10 in good health.

The J gene is TRBJ2-7, the V gene TRBV12-3 or TRBV12-4, with TRBD2 matching 13 bases. There are 15 residues in the CDR3. Trimming took 6 bases from V and 3 from J; bases not matched to a gene: 5. CDR3 in amino acids: CASRGGTSGIYEQYF. The CDR3 DNA reads TGTGCCAGCAGGGGGGGGACTAGCGGGATCTACGAGCAGTACTTC.

This chain joins TRBV6-2 or TRBV6-3 and TRBJ2-7; D perhaps matches TRBD2 (7 bases). Germline V gene data show CDR1 as MNHEY and CDR2 as SVGEGT. The V and J ends lost 0 bases and 8 bases respectively, with 17 bases between them. The CDR3 spans 15 residues. The CDR3, as DNA: TGTGCCAGCAGTTACTCGCCAGGGGAGACTAGCAAGCAGTACTTC. It codes for CASSYSPGETSKQYF.

The chain combines TRBV24-1 with TRBJ2-1; 14 bases line up with TRBD2. The germline V gene encodes CDR1 KGHDR and CDR2 SFDVKD. The CDR3 is 14 amino acids. J gave up 7 bases and V 11 bases, and 6 bases lay outside the gene matches. In nucleotides, the CDR3 is TGTGCCATCGGGACTAGCGGGGGAGGGAATGAGCAGTTCTTC. Translation gives CAIGTSGGGNEQFF.